This TCR beta chain appears in the sequencing data of a study of CD8 T cells in Susac syndrome. The authors carried out high-throughput sequencing of TCR beta. They applied it to CD8+ and CD4+ T cells obtained from blood. CDR1 and CDR2 from the germline V gene are SGHRS and YFSETQ. J lost 2 bases, V lost 0 bases, and 8 bases had no gene match. This CDR3 is built from 19 residues. Reverse transcription of about 0.45 to 1 ug RNA was carried out with random hexamers. Via MiXCR, TCRdb re-called the immunoSEQ multiplex PCR reads, giving one row per CDR3 protein. The sample lists 150,000 to 200,000 distinct CDR3 sequences, over 85% seen once, with more than 0.11% in the top ten.

The sequence was obtained from a human donor in good health. Material: CD4+ T cells from PBMCs. This chain connects TRBV5-1 to TRBJ2-5, with TRBD2 matching over 15 bases. CDR3 sequence reads: CASSLAIGLAGGPQETQYF. CDR3 nucleotides: TGCGCCAGCAGCTTGGCTATCGGACTAGCGGGGGGGCCTCAAGAGACCCAGTACTTC.